This record covers a single TCR beta chain. Its antigen target is currently unknown. Nothing much larger sits one base from this clone, and base qualities are not available. Library preparation was by the immunoSEQ multiplex PCR assay. The multiplex PCR relied on a mix of 60 forward primers for TCR Vbeta segments and 13 reverse primers for TCR Jbeta segments. A multiplex PCR assay on genomic DNA amplified the CDR3 region of rearranged TCR beta genes. The amplified TCR beta libraries were sequenced on the Illumina HiSeq System as 87-base-pair reads. The study's processing was this. A later analysis tallied around 82 million unique TCR beta chains across the 550 to 850 repertoires, and some 12 million of those chains were shared by two or more donors. A nearest-neighbor algorithm error-corrected the raw reads and collapsed the reads into unique sequences, merging closely related sequences to remove PCR and sequencing errors. CDR3 sequences were aligned to IMGT reference sequences to assign V, D and J gene segments. For a sequence to be retained, at least a six-nucleotide match to both a V gene segment and a J gene segment was required. Rearrangements were classified as productive when the CDR3 lacked stop codons and remained in frame with V and J, and all other rearrangements were classified as non-productive. Following IMGT convention, CDR3 was defined as the stretch from the second conserved V-encoded cysteine to the conserved J-encoded phenylalanine. In an earlier analysis of approximately 590 of the donors, sequences lacking an unambiguous match to a single V gene segment were excluded. An earlier analysis of around 600 of the donors classified V segments as functional when productive rearrangements were above 56.7% and as segregating when the standard deviation between donors was above 5%. To diagnose cytomegalovirus status from the catalog of TCR beta chain sequences, a statistical classification framework was built. A later analysis assigned V and J genes by comparing TCR nucleotide sequences with IMGT/GENE-DB human TR gene sequences. In a later analysis, CDR3 sequences and most-parsimonious VDJ recombination scenarios were assigned using the TCRdist pipeline. In a later analysis, every TCR beta chain was defined by the combination of its CDR3 amino acid sequence and its V-gene family, and reads without a unique V-gene family were dropped. As a way to deal with suspected cross-contamination and a sequencing artifact, a later analysis dropped hundreds of nucleotide sequences that were highly shared and had low generation probability. A later analysis calculated a clonal expansion index for each public chain from normalized within-repertoire ranks of inferred template counts. Generation probabilities in a later analysis came from a VDJ recombination model fitted to out-of-frame rearrangements, and those results were checked against IGoR. Hypergeometric tests were used in a later analysis to score TCR-TCR, TCR-HLA and TCR-CMV co-occurrence, with a repertoire-size bias correction applied to the TCR pairs. A later analysis estimated false discovery rates by permuting HLA or CMV assignments 20 times. A later analysis grouped co-occurring TCRs with DBSCAN, adding TCRdist sequence similarity when clustering within HLA-allele-positive subsets. Repertoires with fewer than 30,000 or more than 120,000 public chains, plus five repertoires with anomalous nucleotide sharing, were excluded from co-occurrence clustering. What TCRdb holds here is the immuneACCESS table cut down to in-frame rearrangements. Part of the clones is not present; checked against another copy, under half of the missing clones reflect an unresolved V gene, and the others are unexplained. V and J calls and clone size come straight from that table; D and trimming were deduced from the DNA. The sample data list some 110,000 clones, and almost 70% of these were observed just once. Together, the top ten hold roughly 8.7% of the sample.

This specimen belongs to a study of cytomegalovirus exposure and HLA in healthy donors (dated by TCRdb to about 2017). A note on the overall study: An earlier analysis of about 560 of the donors reported over 250 Gb of sequence data and 95 million to 120 million unique TCR beta sequences obtained from approximately 180 million T cells. Across approximately 400 genotyped donors of the cohort, an average of roughly 230,000 unique TCR beta nucleotide sequences per donor were sequenced, and approximately 17% of those sequences were non-productive. Genome-wide SNP genotypes for about 65% of the roughly 670 donors were used in a later genetic analysis, which treated that subset as a discovery cohort. The study aimed to test whether signatures of past pathogen exposure could be identified by cataloging public T cell receptors. The T cell repertoires of some 670 subjects were profiled by immunosequencing and related to cytomegalovirus serostatus. To predict cytomegalovirus infection status, the study combined high-throughput TCR immunosequencing, statistical association of individual TCRs with disease status, and machine learning. The genetic ancestry cluster associated with self-reported Caucasian donors included roughly four fifths of the approximately 400 genotyped donors. An earlier analysis of approximately 580 of the donors used high-throughput TCR beta sequencing to judge whether each TCR beta V gene segment behaved as functional or pseudogenic. An early release that covered 640 HLA-typed donors contained approximately 300 gigabases of sequencing data and about 93 million unique TCR sequences. Typing coverage differed by locus: A, B, C, DRB1 and DQB1 were typed in about 629-630 donors, DQA1 in about 510, DPA1 in approximately 600, and DPB1 in approximately 450. All discovery cohort repertoires had been generated using a single sequencing platform. In the later analysis, no new phenotypic data were used to find candidate immune exposures; instead, reliance was placed on TCR beta sequences and their occurrence across donors. To study patterns of TCR occurrence, a later analysis re-analyzed previously published TCR beta repertoires from 550 to 800 donors and added high-resolution HLA genotyping. A handful of DR-DQ haplotypes were handled as single units for association and clustering because linkage in the cohort was strong. Donor age, sex, ethnicity and CMV serostatus were compiled together with the repertoire data. In addition to the first cohort of approximately 670 subjects, a separate validation cohort of approximately 110 different subjects was used. HLA typing covered class I and class II loci at four-digit resolution.

General findings and caveats noted by the study authors: The sequencing pipeline was judged likely to have produced a cluster of highly shared sequence variants as a technical artifact. In the study, around 150 TCR beta chains were listed as associated with cytomegalovirus. A further reported finding was that TCR beta sequences accurately predicted the HLA-A and HLA-B alleles for most subjects in the first cohort. In vitro tests confirmed that three of the cytomegalovirus-associated TCR beta chains recognize cytomegalovirus antigens. Some IMGT-functional V segments, including TRBV6-2 and TRBV6-3, could not be distinguished by the 87-base-pair reads and were therefore excluded. Because HLA typing was missing for some donors at each locus, association tests included only the typed subset. In a later analysis, around 17,000 TCR beta sequences were associated with specific HLA alleles at a false discovery rate of 0.05. Linkage disequilibrium might explain the correlated functional status among segregating V segments, but an unknown experimental factor could not be excluded. According to a later analysis, most CMV-associated TCR beta chains appeared to be HLA-restricted, and the HLA associations seemed to be driven largely by CMV exposure. Broadly in line with IMGT annotations, most TCR beta V segments showed up in productive rearrangements about 87% or about 30% of the time in an earlier analysis of several hundred of the donors. Strong co-occurrence of HLA alleles, especially DR and DQ, made assigning TCR associations to individual alleles difficult. A later analysis reported that several top co-occurrence clusters appeared linked to parvovirus B19, influenza, CMV and Epstein-Barr virus. It was suggested by the authors that the approach could potentially be generalized to other disease states and immunological phenotypes. Immune exposure information for the cohort was limited to CMV serostatus. A later analysis found that TCR association rates varied across HLA loci, with DRB1 alleles showing the most associated TCRs and HLA-C alleles the fewest. Compared with the roughly 670-donor mean, donors in an Asian-associated ancestry cluster had fewer N-insertions in productive TCRs, according to a later genetic analysis. Roughly uniform sequencing depth across donors was assumed in presence/absence analyses, although this assumption may not hold. Only TCR beta chains were sequenced in this cohort, and the absence of alpha or paired-chain data limited detectable features. V-gene and J-gene trimming of TCR beta chains was associated with a missense DCLRE1C variant in a later genetic analysis, and the association was replicated in an independent cohort. The classifier was reported to diagnose cytomegalovirus status with high specificity and sensitivity in both the original cohort and the validation cohort. Compared with equally common non-associated chains, HLA-associated TCR beta chains in a later analysis were more clonally expanded and had lower generation probabilities. Most TCR sequences were seen in very few donors, while some public TCRs were found in many individuals. Over 15 rarely observed V segments, including chromosome 9 orphons, were excluded from the earlier analysis of a few hundred of the donors because counts were too low.

The cohort consisted of 650 to 850 healthy bone marrow donors. At the time of sampling, every cohort member was nominally healthy, though immune exposures that went unrecorded were likely present. The donor was CMV seropositive and belonged to the group of 250 to 350 seropositive cohort members. A peripheral blood sample was provided by each donor, and peripheral blood mononuclear cells were used for TCR beta sequencing. Genomic DNA extraction from the blood cell samples was performed with the Qiagen DNeasy Blood Extraction Kit. The CDR3, from cysteine to phenylalanine, totals 14 residues. CDR3 DNA only is kept here, 42 bases in frame from base 1. The germline V gene specifies SGHRS as CDR1 and YFSETQ as CDR2. The germline V end is reduced by 0 bases and the J end by 2 bases; junction bases left unmatched: 0.

Specimen: PBMCs. The sequence was obtained from a man in his thirties or forties in good health and CMV-seropositive. The chain is encoded by TRBV5-1 joined to TRBJ2-7, and TRBD1 matches 9 of the central bases. The nucleotides read TGCGCCAGCAGCTTGGGACAGGGGGCCTACGAGCAGTACTTC. This sequence encodes CASSLGQGAYEQYF.